Detailed here is one T cell receptor (beta chain). Its antigen is not identified. Each CDR3 protein is one row after TCRdb ran MiXCR on the RT-PCR reads. The sample has hundreds of thousands of distinct CDR3 sequences, around 9.9% seen once. After removal of 8 bases from V and 7 bases from J, the junction contained 12 bases not matched to a gene. Germline assignment: CDR1 SGHTA and CDR2 FQGTGA. CDR3 size: 14 residues. This specimen belongs to a study of response to subunit inactivated influenza vaccine. Study results and caveats: T cells newly recruited by each seasonal influenza vaccination are few, the authors suggested.

The source of this sequence is a man aged 45-65 years who received an inactivated influenza vaccine. Source: PBMCs from blood, taken roughly 6 weeks after vaccination. The chain recombines TRBV7-3 with TRBJ2-7; 9 positions agree with TRBD1. This CDR3 reads CASAVGTGSGEQYF. In DNA, the CDR3 is TGTGCCAGCGCCGTAGGGACAGGGTCCGGAGAGCAGTACTTC.